Below are 9 T cell receptor beta chains sequenced from a single sample in a study of siplizumab effects on memory and regulatory T cells. The assay was immunoSEQ multiplex PCR, and TCRdb's table has in-frame clones only and misses some. The table has some 75,000 clones, 93% seen once. Input material: CD8+ T cells sorted from blood. These receptors were taken from a human donor in good health.

The chain has TRBV9 and TRBJ2-7; D uncertain. Trimming pared 4 bases from V and 0 bases from J, leaving 8 bases between. Germline V gene lookup returns CDR1 SGDLS and CDR2 YYNGEE. The CDR3 runs to 13 residues. CDR3: CASSPRSSYEQYF. As DNA, the CDR3 is TGTGCCAGCAGCCCCAGGAGCTCCTACGAGCAGTACTTC.

V and J are TRBV29-1 and TRBJ1-1; no firm D call. In germline, CDR1 is SQVTM, CDR2 ANQGSEA. The CDR3 length is 11 residues. V was clipped by 3 bases and J by 5 bases, with 7 bases between them. CDR3 sequence (DNA): TGCAGCGTTGATTGGGGTACTGAAGCTTTCTTT. As protein: CSVDWGTEAFF.

This chain joins TRBV4-3 and TRBJ2-2; 12 bases are a match to TRBD1. V was clipped by 0 bases and J by 6 bases; unmatched bases: 2. The CDR3 has 16 residues. CDR1 and CDR2 from the germline V gene are LGHNA and YSLEER. The CDR3 nucleotides read TGCGCCAGCAGCCAAGACGGGACAGGGGGCCCCGGGGAGCTGTTTTTT. Translating gives CASSQDGTGGPGELFF.

This CDR3 reads CASSLEGGGPDTQYF. The CDR3 DNA is TGTGCCAGCAGCTTAGAGGGCGGGGGGCCAGATACGCAGTATTTT. V and J are TRBV7-9 and TRBJ2-3; 8 bases map to TRBD2. This CDR3 spans 15 amino acids. Germline V gives CDR1 SEHNR, CDR2 FQNEAQ (reference sequence). The V segment lost 1 base and the J segment 4 bases; nucleotides outside the gene matches: 4.

This rearrangement joins TRBV5-4 to TRBJ2-7; D is unresolved. The V end was cut by 4 bases, the J end by 5 bases, with 16 bases between. The CDR3 spans 14 residues. Germline V gene lookup returns CDR1 SGHNT and CDR2 YYREEE (reference sequence). CDR3 in amino acids: CASSPTWGIHEQYF. The DNA of the CDR3 is TGTGCCAGCAGCCCCACGTGGGGAATCCACGAGCAGTACTTC.

This chain links TRBV6-1 with TRBJ1-1, with 7 nucleotides matching TRBD1. With 5 bases clipped from V and 8 bases from J, the junction kept 14 bases outside the gene matches. The CDR3 sequence is 15 residues long. Looked up from germline, CDR1 is MNHNS and CDR2 is SASEGT. For the CDR3, the DNA is TGTGCCAGCAGTTCCAGATATACAGGGGAGAGCGAAGCTTTCTTT. Amino acid sequence: CASSSRYTGESEAFF.

The chain combines TRBV2 with TRBJ2-5; D ambiguous. The germline V and J ends were trimmed by 11 bases and 5 bases, with 9 bases remaining between them. The germline V gene has CDR1 SNHLY and CDR2 FYNNEI. The CDR3 is 10 residues long. CDR3 nucleotides: TGTGCCGCCCCCGGGGAGACCCAGTACTTC. It yields the protein CAAPGETQYF. Using reference TRBV2 and TRBJ2-5 for the parts outside the CDR3, the full variable domain is EPEVTQTPSHQVTQMGQEVILRCVPISNHLYFYWYRQILGQKVEFLVSFYNNEISEKSEIFDDQFSVERPDGSNFTLKIRSTKLEDSAMYFCAAPGETQYFGPGTRLLVL.

The chain is built from TRBV7-8 and TRBJ1-5; 9 bases map to TRBD1. With 6 bases clipped from V and 1 base from J, the junction kept 4 bases outside the gene matches. Germline V gene lookup returns CDR1 SGHVS and CDR2 FQNEAQ. This CDR3 comprises 15 residues. This CDR3 reads CASRPDRGSNQPQHF. The CDR3 DNA follows: TGTGCCAGCAGACCGGACAGGGGCAGCAATCAGCCCCAGCATTTT.

This clone has just one count. This chain uses TRBV7-6 with TRBJ2-7; 11 bases are shared with TRBD2. J was trimmed by 0 bases and V by 3 bases; bases with no gene match: 7. The CDR3 sequence is 17 residues long. The V gene's germline CDR1 is SGHVS and CDR2 FNYEAQ. The CDR3 spells CASSLSIAGGPSYEQYF. The CDR3 DNA sequence: TGTGCCAGCAGCTTGTCTATAGCGGGGGGGCCCTCCTACGAGCAGTACTTC.